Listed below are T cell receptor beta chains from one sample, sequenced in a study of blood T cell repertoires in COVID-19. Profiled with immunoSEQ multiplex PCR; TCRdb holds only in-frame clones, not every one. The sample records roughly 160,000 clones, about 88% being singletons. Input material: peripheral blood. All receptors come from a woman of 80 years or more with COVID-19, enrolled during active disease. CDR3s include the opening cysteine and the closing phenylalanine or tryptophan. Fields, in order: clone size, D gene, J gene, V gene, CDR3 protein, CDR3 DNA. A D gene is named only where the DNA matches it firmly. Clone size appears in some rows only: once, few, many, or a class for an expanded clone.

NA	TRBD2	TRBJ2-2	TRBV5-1	CASAWLAENTGELFF	TGCGCCAGCGCGTGGCTAGCGGAAAACACCGGGGAGCTGTTTTTT
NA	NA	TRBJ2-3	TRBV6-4	CATSQGHTDTQYF	TGTGCCACCAGCCAGGGACACACAGATACGCAGTATTTT
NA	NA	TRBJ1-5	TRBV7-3	CASSPQRGRGNQPQHF	TGTGCCAGCAGCCCTCAAAGGGGAAGGGGCAATCAGCCCCAGCATTTT
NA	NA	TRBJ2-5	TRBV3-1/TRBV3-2	CASSQVFVGLYF	TGTGCCAGCAGCCAAGTGTTCGTGGGCTTGTACTTC
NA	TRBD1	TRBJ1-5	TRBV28	CASSLGTGRQPQHF	TGTGCCAGCAGCCTCGGGACAGGTCGGCAGCCCCAGCATTTT
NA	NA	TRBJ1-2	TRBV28	CASSLTEYGYTF	TGTGCCAGCAGTTTAACGGAGTATGGCTACACCTTC
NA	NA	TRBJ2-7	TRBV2	CASSLTGFNEQYF	TGTGCCAGCAGTTTAACAGGGTTCAACGAGCAGTACTTC
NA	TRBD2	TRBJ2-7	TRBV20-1	CSASSMLAGLPYEQYF	TGCAGTGCTAGTTCGATGCTAGCGGGATTACCCTACGAGCAGTACTTC
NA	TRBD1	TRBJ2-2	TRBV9	CASSVDPGGNTGELFF	TGTGCCAGCAGCGTAGATCCAGGGGGAAACACCGGGGAGCTGTTTTTT
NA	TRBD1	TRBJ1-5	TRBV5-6	CASSQGQDNQPQHF	TGTGCCAGCAGCCAAGGACAGGACAATCAGCCCCAGCATTTT
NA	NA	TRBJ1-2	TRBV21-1	CASSKKYRFYGYTF	TGTGCCAGCAGCAAGAAATACAGATTCTATGGCTACACCTTC
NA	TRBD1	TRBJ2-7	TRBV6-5	CASSYGRRTGLDEQYF	TGTGCCAGCAGTTACGGCCGACGGACAGGGTTGGACGAGCAGTACTTC
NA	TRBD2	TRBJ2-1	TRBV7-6	CASSNRGLAAYNEQFF	TGTGCCAGCAGCAATAGGGGACTAGCGGCCTACAATGAGCAGTTCTTC
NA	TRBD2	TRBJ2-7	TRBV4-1	CASSQSWTSGFYEQYF	TGCGCCAGCAGCCAATCCTGGACTAGCGGGTTCTACGAGCAGTACTTC
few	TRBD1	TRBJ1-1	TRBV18	CASSPLGQGNTEAFF	TGTGCCAGCTCACCCCTGGGACAGGGGAACACTGAAGCTTTCTTT
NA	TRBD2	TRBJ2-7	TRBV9	CASSPGTSLPYEQYF	TGTGCCAGCAGCCCCGGGACTAGCCTACCCTACGAGCAGTACTTC
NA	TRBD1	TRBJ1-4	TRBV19	CASSVRTGSEKLFF	TGTGCCAGTAGTGTTCGGACAGGGAGCGAAAAACTGTTTTTT
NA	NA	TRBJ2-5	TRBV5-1	CASSLRRQGETQYF	TGCGCCAGCAGCTTGAGGCGCCAGGGAGAGACCCAGTACTTC
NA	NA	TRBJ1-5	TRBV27	CASSFSGNQPQHF	TGTGCCAGCAGTTTTTCGGGTAATCAGCCCCAGCATTTT
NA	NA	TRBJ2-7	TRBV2	CASSLTGTYEQYF	TGTGCCAGCAGTCTGACGGGAACCTACGAGCAGTACTTC
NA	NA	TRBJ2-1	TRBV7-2	CASSLAAGSGEQFF	TGTGCCAGCAGCTTAGCTGCCGGTAGCGGTGAGCAGTTCTTC
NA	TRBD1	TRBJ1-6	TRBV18	CASSLQGADSPLHF	TGTGCCAGCTCACTTCAGGGGGCTGATTCACCCCTCCACTTT
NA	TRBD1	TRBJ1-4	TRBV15	CATSRATGTGTEKLFF	TGTGCCACCAGCAGAGCAACCGGGACAGGGACCGAAAAACTGTTTTTT
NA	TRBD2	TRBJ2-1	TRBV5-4	CASSETSGRANNEQFF	TGTGCCAGCAGCGAGACTAGCGGGAGGGCCAATAATGAGCAGTTCTTC
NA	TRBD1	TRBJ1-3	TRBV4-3	CASSQGTGAGNTIYF	TGCGCCAGCAGCCAAGGGACAGGGGCGGGAAACACCATATATTTT
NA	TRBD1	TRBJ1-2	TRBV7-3	CASSPGQGQNGEGYTF	TGTGCCAGCAGCCCGGGACAGGGGCAAAACGGGGAGGGCTACACCTTC
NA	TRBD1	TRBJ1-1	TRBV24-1	CATSESSDRDAFF	TGTGCCACCAGTGAGTCGTCGGACAGGGACGCTTTCTTT